The entry below describes one T cell receptor beta chain. Its cognate antigen is unknown. Related graft donors supplied nonmyeloablative bone marrow transplants, and mixed chimerism was transient. J was trimmed by 5 bases and V by 6 bases; bases with no gene match: 7. The CDR3 length is 15 residues. The data belong to a study of Tregs in tolerant kidney transplant recipients. General observations from the study: Nucleotide sequences could not be compared across some patients' samples due to primer changes.

Profiling relied on immunoSEQ multiplex PCR, and the TCRdb table lists in-frame clones only, not all of them. The table shows tens of thousands of clones, with 90% to 95% occurring only once. The sample in question was CD4+ T cells from blood (PBMCs), obtained 24 months after the transplant. This receptor was taken from a human patient who received a combined kidney and bone marrow transplant. Part of the T cell pool may stem from the graft donor. V gene TRBV23-1 combines with J gene TRBJ2-3; 11 positions agree with TRBD2. TRBV23-1 is filed as an ORF, its function uncertain. Here the CDR3 DNA reads TGCGCCAGCAGCACACTAGCGGGAGCAGGAGATACGCAGTATTTT. It specifies CASSTLAGAGDTQYF.